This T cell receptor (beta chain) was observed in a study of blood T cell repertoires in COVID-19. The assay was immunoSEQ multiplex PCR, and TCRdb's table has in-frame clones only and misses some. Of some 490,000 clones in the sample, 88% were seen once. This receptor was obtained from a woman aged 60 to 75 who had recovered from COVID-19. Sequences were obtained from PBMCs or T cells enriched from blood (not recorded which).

The CDR3 reads CASSRQGGAKNIQYF. CDR3 in DNA: TGTGCCAGCAGCCGACAGGGGGGAGCCAAAAACATTCAGTACTTC. The gene calls are TRBV13 and TRBJ2-4; the match to TRBD1 covers 9 bases. Unmatched junction bases numbered 2, after V lost 5 bases and J lost 0 bases. The CDR3 runs 15 residues. The germline V gene encodes CDR1 PRHDT and CDR2 FYEKMQ (reference sequence).